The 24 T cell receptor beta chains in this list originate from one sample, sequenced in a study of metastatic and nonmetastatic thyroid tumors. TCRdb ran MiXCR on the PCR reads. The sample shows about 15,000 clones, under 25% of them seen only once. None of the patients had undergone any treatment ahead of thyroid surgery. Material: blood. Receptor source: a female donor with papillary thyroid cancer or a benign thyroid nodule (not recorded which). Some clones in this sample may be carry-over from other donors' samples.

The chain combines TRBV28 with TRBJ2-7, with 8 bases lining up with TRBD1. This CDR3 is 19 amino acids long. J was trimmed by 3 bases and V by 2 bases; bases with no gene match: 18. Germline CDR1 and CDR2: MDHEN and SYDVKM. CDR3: CASSLILRGTGILNYEQYF. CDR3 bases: TGTGCCAGCAGTTTAATACTCAGGGGGACAGGCATCCTCAACTACGAGCAGTACTTC.

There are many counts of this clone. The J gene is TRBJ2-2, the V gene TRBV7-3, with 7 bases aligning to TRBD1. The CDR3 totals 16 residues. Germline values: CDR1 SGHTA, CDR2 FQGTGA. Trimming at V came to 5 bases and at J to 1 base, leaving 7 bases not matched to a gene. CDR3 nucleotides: TGTGCCAGCAGCCGCTTTGGGACAGAGAACACCGGGGAGCTGTTTTTT. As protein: CASSRFGTENTGELFF.

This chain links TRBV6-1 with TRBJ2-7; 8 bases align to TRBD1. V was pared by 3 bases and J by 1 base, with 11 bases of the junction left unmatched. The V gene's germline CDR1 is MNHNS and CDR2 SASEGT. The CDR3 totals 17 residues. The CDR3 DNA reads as TGTGCCAGCAGTGAGCGGACAGGGAAGACCATTTCCTACGAGCAGTACTTC. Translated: CASSERTGKTISYEQYF.

The CDR3 region is CASSFSTDTQYF. The CDR3 DNA reads TGTGCCAGCAGTTTTAGCACAGATACGCAGTATTTT. The rearrangement links TRBV6-5 to TRBJ2-3; D is ambiguous. This CDR3 region has 12 residues. The germline V gene has CDR1 MNHEY and CDR2 SVGAGI. V dropped 4 bases and J dropped 0 bases, with 2 bases sitting between them.

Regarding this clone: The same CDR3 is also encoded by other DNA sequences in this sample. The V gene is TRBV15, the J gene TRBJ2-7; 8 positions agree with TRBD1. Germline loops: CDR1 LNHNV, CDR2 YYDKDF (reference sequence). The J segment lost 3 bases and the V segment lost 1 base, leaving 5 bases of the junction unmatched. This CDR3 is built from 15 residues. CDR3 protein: CATSRGTGGIYEQYF. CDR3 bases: TGTGCCACCAGCAGAGGAACAGGGGGTATCTACGAGCAGTACTTC.

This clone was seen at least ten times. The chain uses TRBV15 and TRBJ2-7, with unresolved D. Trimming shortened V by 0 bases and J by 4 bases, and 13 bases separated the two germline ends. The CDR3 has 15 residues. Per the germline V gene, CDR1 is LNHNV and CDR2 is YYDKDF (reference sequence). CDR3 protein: CATSRDQSRTYEQYF. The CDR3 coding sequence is TGTGCCACCAGCAGAGACCAAAGCAGAACTTACGAGCAGTACTTC.

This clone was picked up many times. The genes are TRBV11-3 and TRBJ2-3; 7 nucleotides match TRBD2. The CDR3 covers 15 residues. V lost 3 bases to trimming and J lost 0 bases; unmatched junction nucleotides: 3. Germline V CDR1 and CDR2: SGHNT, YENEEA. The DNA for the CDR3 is TGTGCCAGCAGCTTTAGGCGGGGGAGCACAGATACGCAGTATTTT. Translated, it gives CASSFRRGSTDTQYF.

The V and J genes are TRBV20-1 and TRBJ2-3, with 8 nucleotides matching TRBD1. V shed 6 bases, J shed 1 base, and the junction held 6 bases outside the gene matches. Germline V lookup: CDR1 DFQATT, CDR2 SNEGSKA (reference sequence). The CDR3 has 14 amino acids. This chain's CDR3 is CSAQTGVGTDTQYF. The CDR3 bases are TGCAGTGCACAGACAGGGGTTGGCACAGATACGCAGTATTTT.

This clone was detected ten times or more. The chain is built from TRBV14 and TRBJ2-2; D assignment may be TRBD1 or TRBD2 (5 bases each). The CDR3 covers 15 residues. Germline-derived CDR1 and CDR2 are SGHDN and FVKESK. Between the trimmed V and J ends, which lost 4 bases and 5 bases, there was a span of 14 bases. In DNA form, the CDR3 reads TGTGCCAGCAGCCTCTTCGGGACGGAAACCGGGGAGCTGTTTTTT. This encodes CASSLFGTETGELFF.

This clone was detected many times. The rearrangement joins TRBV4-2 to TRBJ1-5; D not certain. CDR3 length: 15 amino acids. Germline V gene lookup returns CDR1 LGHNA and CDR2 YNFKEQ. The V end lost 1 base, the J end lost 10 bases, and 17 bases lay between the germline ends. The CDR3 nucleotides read TGTGCCAGCAGCCAAGGGTTGGACGGTTATTCTCCCCAGCATTTT. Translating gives CASSQGLDGYSPQHF.

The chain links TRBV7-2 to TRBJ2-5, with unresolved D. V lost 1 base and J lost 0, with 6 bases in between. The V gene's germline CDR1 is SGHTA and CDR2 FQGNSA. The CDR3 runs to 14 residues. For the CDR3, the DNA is TGTGCCAGCAGCTTAGGTGTCTACCAAGAGACCCAGTACTTC. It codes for CASSLGVYQETQYF.

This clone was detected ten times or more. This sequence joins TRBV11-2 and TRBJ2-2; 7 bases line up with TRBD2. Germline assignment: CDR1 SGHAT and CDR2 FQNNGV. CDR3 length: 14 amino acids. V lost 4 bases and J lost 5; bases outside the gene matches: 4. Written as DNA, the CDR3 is TGTGCCAGCAGCTCGGGGGGAGAGACCGGGGAGCTGTTTTTT. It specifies CASSSGGETGELFF.

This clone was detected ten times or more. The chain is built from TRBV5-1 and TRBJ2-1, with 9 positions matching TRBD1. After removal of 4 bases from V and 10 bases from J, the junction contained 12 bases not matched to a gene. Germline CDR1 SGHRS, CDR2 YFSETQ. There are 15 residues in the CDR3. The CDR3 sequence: CASSTSRDRVEEQFF. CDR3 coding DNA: TGCGCCAGCAGCACATCCCGGGACAGGGTTGAAGAGCAGTTCTTC.

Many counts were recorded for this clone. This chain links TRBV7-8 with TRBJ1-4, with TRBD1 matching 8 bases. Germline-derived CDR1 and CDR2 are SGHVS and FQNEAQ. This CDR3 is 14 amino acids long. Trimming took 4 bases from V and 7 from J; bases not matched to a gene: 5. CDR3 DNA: TGTGCCAGCAGCTCCAGGGGGCGGGGTGAAAAACTGTTTTTT. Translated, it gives CASSSRGRGEKLFF.

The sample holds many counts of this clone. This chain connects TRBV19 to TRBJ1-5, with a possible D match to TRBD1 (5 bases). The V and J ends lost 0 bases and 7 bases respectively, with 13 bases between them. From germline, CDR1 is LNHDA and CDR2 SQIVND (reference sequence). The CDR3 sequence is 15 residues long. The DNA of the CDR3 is TGTGCCAGTAGTATAGACCGACAGACCGAACAGCCCCAGCATTTT. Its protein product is CASSIDRQTEQPQHF.

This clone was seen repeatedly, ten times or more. The CDR3 bases are TGTGCCTGGAGTGCCGGCCAGGATAATTCACCCCTCCACTTT. This encodes CAWSAGQDNSPLHF. The V gene is TRBV30, the J gene TRBJ1-6; no clear D gene. The V and J ends lost 1 base and 5 bases respectively, with 9 bases between them. In germline, CDR1 is GTSNPN, CDR2 SVGIG (reference sequence). CDR3 length: 14 amino acids. The variable domain in full, completed from reference TRBV30 and TRBJ1-6, reads SQTIHQWPATLVQPVGSPLSLECTVEGTSNPNLYWYRQAAGRGLQLLFYSVGIGQISSEVPQNLSASRPQDRQFILSSKKLLLSDSGFYLCAWSAGQDNSPLHFGNGTRLTVT.

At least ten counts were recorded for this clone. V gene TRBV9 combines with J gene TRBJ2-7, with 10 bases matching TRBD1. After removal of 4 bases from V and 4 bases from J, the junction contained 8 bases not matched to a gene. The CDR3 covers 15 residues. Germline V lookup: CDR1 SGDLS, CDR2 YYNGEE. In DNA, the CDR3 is TGTGCCAGCAGCTCCGGACAGGGGGGCGGGTACGAGCAGTACTTC. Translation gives CASSSGQGGGYEQYF. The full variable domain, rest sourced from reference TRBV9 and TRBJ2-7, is DSGVTQTPKHLITATGQRVTLRCSPRSGDLSVYWYQQSLDQGLQFLIQYYNGEERAKGNILERFSAQQFPDLHSELNLSSLELGDSALYFCASSSGQGGGYEQYFGPGTRLTVT.

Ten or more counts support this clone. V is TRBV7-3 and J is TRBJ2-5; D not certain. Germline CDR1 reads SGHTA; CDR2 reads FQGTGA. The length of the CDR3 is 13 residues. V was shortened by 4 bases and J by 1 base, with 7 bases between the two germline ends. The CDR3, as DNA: TGTGCCAGCAGCTCCGTTTCCCAAGAGACCCAGTACTTC. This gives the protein CASSSVSQETQYF.

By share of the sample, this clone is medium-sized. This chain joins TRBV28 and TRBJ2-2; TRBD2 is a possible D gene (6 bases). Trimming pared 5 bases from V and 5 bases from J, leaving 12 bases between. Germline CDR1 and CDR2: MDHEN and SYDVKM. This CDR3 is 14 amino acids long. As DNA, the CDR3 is TGTGCCAGCAGTATACTAGGGAGGACCGGGGAGCTGTTTTTT. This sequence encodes CASSILGRTGELFF.

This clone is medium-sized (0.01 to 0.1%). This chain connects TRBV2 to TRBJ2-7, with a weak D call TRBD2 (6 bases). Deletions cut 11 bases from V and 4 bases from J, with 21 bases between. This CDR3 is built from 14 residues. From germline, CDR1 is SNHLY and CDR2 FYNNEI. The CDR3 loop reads CACKPGVILYEQYF. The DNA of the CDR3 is TGTGCCTGCAAACCGGGAGTAATATTGTACGAGCAGTACTTC. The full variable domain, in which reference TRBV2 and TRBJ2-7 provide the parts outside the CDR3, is EPEVTQTPSHQVTQMGQEVILRCVPISNHLYFYWYRQILGQKVEFLVSFYNNEISEKSEIFDDQFSVERPDGSNFTLKIRSTKLEDSAMYFCACKPGVILYEQYFGPGTRLTVT.

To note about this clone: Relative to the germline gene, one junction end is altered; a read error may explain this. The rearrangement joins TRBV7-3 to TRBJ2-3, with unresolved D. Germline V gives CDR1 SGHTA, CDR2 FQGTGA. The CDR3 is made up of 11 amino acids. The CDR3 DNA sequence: TGTGCCAGCAGCCATACAGATACGCAGAGTTTT. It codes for CASSHTDTQSF.

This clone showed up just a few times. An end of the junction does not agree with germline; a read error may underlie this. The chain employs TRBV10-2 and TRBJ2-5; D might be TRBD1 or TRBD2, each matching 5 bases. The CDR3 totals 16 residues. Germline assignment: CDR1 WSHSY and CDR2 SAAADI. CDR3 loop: CASSRLGTDVQENQYF. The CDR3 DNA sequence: TGCGCCAGCAGTAGACTTGGGACCGACGTCCAAGAGAACCAGTACTTC.

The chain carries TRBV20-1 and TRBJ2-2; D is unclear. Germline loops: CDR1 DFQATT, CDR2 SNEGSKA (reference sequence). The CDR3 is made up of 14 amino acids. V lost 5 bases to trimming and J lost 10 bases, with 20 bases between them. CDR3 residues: CSARERANTVELFF. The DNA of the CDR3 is TGCAGTGCTCGTGAGCGAGCGAACACTGTGGAGCTGTTTTTT.

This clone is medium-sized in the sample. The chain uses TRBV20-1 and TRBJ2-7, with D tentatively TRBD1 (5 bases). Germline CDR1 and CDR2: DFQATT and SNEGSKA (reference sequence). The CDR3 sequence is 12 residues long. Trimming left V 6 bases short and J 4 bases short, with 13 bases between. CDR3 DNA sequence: TGCAGTGCCCAGACAGAGCTTTACGAGCAGTACTTC. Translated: CSAQTELYEQYF.